The 29 T cell receptor beta chains below come from one sample, sequenced in a study of response to subunit inactivated influenza vaccine. TCRdb reprocessed the RT-PCR reads via MiXCR and lists one record per CDR3 protein. The table lists 600,000 to 850,000 distinct CDR3 sequences, 14% of them singletons. Sequenced material: PBMCs from blood, taken 14 to 15 days before vaccination. Every receptor here comes from a man aged 50 or older who received an inactivated influenza vaccine.

Many counts were recorded for this clonotype. The gene calls are TRBV25-1 and TRBJ2-7, with TRBD2 matching 10 bases. Germline V gene data show CDR1 as MGHDK and CDR2 as SYGVNS. The V and J ends lost 2 bases and 4 bases, in that order; junction bases with no gene match: 8. CDR3 length: 16 residues. CDR3 sequence: CASSEPTGTSAYEQYF. CDR3 sequence (DNA): TGTGCCAGCAGTGAACCCACCGGGACTAGCGCTTACGAGCAGTACTTC.

This clonotype appeared a few times. The chain combines TRBV20-1 with TRBJ1-1; D may be TRBD1 (5 bases). CDR1 is DFQATT and CDR2 is SNEGSKA in the germline V gene (reference sequence). Trimming took 3 bases from V and 0 from J, leaving 5 bases between them. The CDR3 has 12 amino acids. In nucleotides, the CDR3 is TGCAGTGCTAGGGGGCTGAACACTGAAGCTTTCTTT. Its translation: CSARGLNTEAFF.

The J gene is TRBJ1-4, the V gene TRBV13, with no clear D. This CDR3 comprises 15 residues. Between the trimmed V and J ends, which lost 6 bases and 3 bases, there was a span of 14 bases. Germline loops: CDR1 PRHDT, CDR2 FYEKMQ (reference sequence). CDR3 DNA: TGTGCCAGCAGATCCCCCTGGAATGCTAATGAAAAACTGTTTTTT. Its protein product is CASRSPWNANEKLFF. The full variable domain, with the rest looked up from reference TRBV13 and TRBJ1-4, is AAGVIQSPRHLIKEKRETATLKCYPIPRHDTVYWYQQGPGQDPQFLISFYEKMQSDKGSIPDRFSAQQFSDYHSELNMSSLELGDSALYFCASRSPWNANEKLFFGSGTQLSVL.

This clonotype was detected only a few times. The rearrangement uses TRBV12-3 or TRBV12-4 and TRBJ1-4, with 7 bases aligning to TRBD1. The V and J ends lost 6 bases and 4 bases, in that order; junction bases with no gene match: 8. This CDR3 spans 15 amino acids. This chain's CDR3 is CASSPKTGLNEKLFF. CDR3 DNA: TGTGCCAGCAGCCCAAAGACAGGGCTTAATGAAAAACTGTTTTTT.

This chain connects TRBV14 to TRBJ2-2; D not certain. The CDR3 extends over 16 amino acids. Germline V CDR1 and CDR2: SGHDN, FVKESK. Trimming removed 4 bases at V and 0 bases at J, with 12 bases between. CDR3 sequence: CASSRLGTANTGELFF. The CDR3 region has the DNA TGTGCCAGCAGCCGCCTGGGAACTGCGAACACCGGGGAGCTGTTTTTT.

The sample holds a few counts of this clonotype. This chain connects TRBV18 to TRBJ2-7; 7 bases agree with TRBD2. Looked up from germline, CDR1 is KGHSH and CDR2 is LQKENI. This CDR3 comprises 15 residues. The V and J ends lost 6 bases and 6 bases, in that order; junction bases with no gene match: 14. The CDR3 reads CASSPWRAGVREQYF. The CDR3 nucleotides are TGTGCCAGCTCCCCTTGGAGGGCGGGAGTCCGCGAGCAGTACTTC. The variable domain in full, completed from reference TRBV18 and TRBJ2-7, reads NAGVMQNPRHLVRRRGQEARLRCSPMKGHSHVYWYRQLPEEGLKFMVYLQKENIIDESGMPKERFSAEFPKEGPSILRIQQVVRGDSAAYFCASSPWRAGVREQYFGPGTRLTVT.

Here the CDR3 reads CSAINPGTGVNTEAFF. Written as DNA, the CDR3 is TGCAGTGCTATAAATCCGGGGACAGGGGTGAACACTGAAGCTTTCTTT. V and J are TRBV20-1 and TRBJ1-1; 10 nucleotides align to TRBD1. CDR3 length: 16 amino acids. The trim removed 4 bases at V and 0 bases at J, leaving 8 bases unmatched. CDR1 is DFQATT and CDR2 is SNEGSKA in the germline V gene (reference sequence).

This clonotype occurred a few times. This may come from a read error, since a much larger clone is one base off. The chain couples TRBV7-2 to TRBJ2-3; D ambiguous. Deletions cut 1 base from V and 4 bases from J, with 6 bases between. From germline, CDR1 is SGHTA and CDR2 FQGNSA. The CDR3 has 13 residues. In DNA, the CDR3 is TGTGCCAGCAGCTTAGGGAATGCAGATACGCAGTATTTT. This gives the protein CASSLGNADTQYF. The full variable domain, in which reference TRBV7-2 and TRBJ2-3 provide the parts outside the CDR3, is GAGVSQSPSNKVTEKGKDVELRCDPISGHTALYWYRQSLGQGLEFLIYFQGNSAPDKSGLPSDRFSAERTGGSVSTLTIQRTQQEDSAVYLCASSLGNADTQYFGPGTRLTVL.

CDR3 nucleotides: TGTGCCAGCAGCTACGACAGACGTGGTCAGCCCCAGCATTTT. This encodes CASSYDRRGQPQHF. The chain couples TRBV6-2 or TRBV6-3 to TRBJ1-5; TRBD1 is a possible D gene (5 bases). Germline CDR1 is MNHEY and CDR2 is SVGEGT. The V end lost 6 bases, the J end lost 6 bases, and 15 bases lay between the germline ends. This CDR3 has 14 residues.

The V call is TRBV11-2, the J call TRBJ2-1, with 8 bases lining up with TRBD1. The germline V gene has CDR1 SGHAT and CDR2 FQNNGV. The CDR3 extends over 14 amino acids. The V and J ends lost 2 bases and 5 bases, in that order; junction bases with no gene match: 2. CDR3 loop: CASSLNRGNNEQFF. CDR3 nucleotide sequence: TGTGCCAGCAGCTTAAACAGGGGGAACAATGAGCAGTTCTTC.

This clonotype was detected a few times. The chain is built from TRBV6-1 and TRBJ2-5; 9 nucleotides align to TRBD1. Germline assignment: CDR1 MNHNS and CDR2 SASEGT. With 6 bases clipped from V and 2 bases from J, the junction kept 7 bases outside the gene matches. The CDR3 has 15 residues. This CDR3 is CASRSGQGIQETQYF. The CDR3 DNA is TGTGCCAGCAGGTCGGGACAGGGTATTCAAGAGACCCAGTACTTC.

The gene calls are TRBV18 and TRBJ2-3; D not certain. Germline CDR1 KGHSH, CDR2 LQKENI. The CDR3 length is 13 residues. V lost 0 bases to trimming and J lost 9 bases, with 10 bases between them. The CDR3 DNA reads as TGTGCCAGCTCACCACCGAGAGAACAGACGCAGTATTTT. Amino acid sequence: CASSPPREQTQYF.

This clonotype has only a few counts. The V gene is TRBV20-1, the J gene TRBJ2-3; 7 bases match TRBD2. The germline V gene encodes CDR1 DFQATT and CDR2 SNEGSKA (reference sequence). This CDR3 comprises 16 residues. The ends lost 3 bases at V and 0 bases at J; junction bases unmatched: 9. Here the CDR3 reads CSASGGSAYSTDTQYF. The DNA of the CDR3 is TGCAGTGCTAGTGGCGGGAGTGCATATAGCACAGATACGCAGTATTTT.

This clonotype was found a few times. The chain combines TRBV9 with TRBJ1-2; tentative D call: TRBD1 (6 bases). Trimming shortened V by 6 bases and J by 5 bases, and 14 bases separated the two germline ends. The CDR3 contains 13 residues. Per germline, CDR1 SGDLS and CDR2 YYNGEE. CDR3 in DNA: TGTGCCAGCACCAAGGGGCAGGGGTATGGCTACACCTTC. This encodes CASTKGQGYGYTF.

This clonotype was counted a few times. The chain has TRBV7-2 and TRBJ1-1; no clear D gene. The V end was cut by 5 bases, the J end by 8 bases, with 15 bases between. Per the germline V gene, CDR1 is SGHTA and CDR2 is FQGNSA. This CDR3 region has 13 residues. CDR3 amino acids: CASSRPRTGEAFF. The CDR3, as DNA: TGTGCCAGCAGCCGACCAAGGACGGGCGAAGCTTTCTTT. Based on the CDR3 plus reference TRBV7-2 and TRBJ1-1, the full variable domain is GAGVSQSPSNKVTEKGKDVELRCDPISGHTALYWYRQSLGQGLEFLIYFQGNSAPDKSGLPSDRFSAERTGGSVSTLTIQRTQQEDSAVYLCASSRPRTGEAFFGQGTRLTVV.

This clonotype was recorded many times. The chain combines TRBV9 with TRBJ2-7; TRBD2 aligns across 10 bases. With V trimmed by 8 bases and J by 6 bases, 8 bases remained unmatched. Germline loops: CDR1 SGDLS, CDR2 YYNGEE. This CDR3 region has 13 residues. The CDR3 DNA reads as TGTGCCAGTGCTAGCGGGGGCCTGGGCGAGCAGTACTTC. It translates to CASASGGLGEQYF.

The chain carries TRBV5-6 and TRBJ1-2; D gene ambiguous. Germline-derived CDR1 and CDR2 are SGHDT and YYEEEE. Trimming removed 7 bases from V and 0 bases from J, with 10 bases in between. The CDR3 runs 13 residues. This CDR3 is CASVRSSNYGYTF. The DNA of the CDR3 is TGTGCCAGCGTAAGATCTTCTAACTATGGCTACACCTTC.

V is TRBV4-2 and J is TRBJ2-4; 8 bases align to TRBD2. Germline assignment: CDR1 LGHNA and CDR2 YNFKEQ. Unmatched junction bases numbered 9, after V lost 3 bases and J lost 8 bases. The CDR3 contains 15 residues. As DNA, the CDR3 is TGTGCCAGCAGCCAGGACGGGAGGGCCGAGCACATTCAGTACTTC. Translated: CASSQDGRAEHIQYF.

This clonotype was observed a handful of times. The chain has TRBV28 and TRBJ2-4; 7 bases are shared with TRBD1. Germline loops: CDR1 MDHEN, CDR2 SYDVKM. The CDR3 contains 16 residues. Trimming at V came to 5 bases and at J to 1 base, leaving 8 bases not matched to a gene. This CDR3 is CASSPTGERAKNIQYF. The CDR3 DNA reads as TGTGCCAGCAGTCCTACAGGGGAGCGGGCCAAAAACATTCAGTACTTC.

This clonotype has more than one count but fewer than ten. CDR3 protein: CASSAQGARTDTQYF. The CDR3 DNA is TGCGCCAGCAGCGCCCAGGGGGCGCGCACAGATACGCAGTATTTT. The chain joins TRBV4-1 to TRBJ2-3; 8 nucleotides align to TRBD1. The V gene end was trimmed by 5 bases and the J gene end by 1 base; junction bases not matched to a gene: 5. Germline V lookup: CDR1 MGHRA, CDR2 YSYEKL. There are 15 residues in the CDR3.

This clonotype was counted a few times. The chain combines TRBV20-1 with TRBJ2-1, with 12 bases fitting TRBD2. CDR3 size: 15 residues. The ends lost 2 bases at V and 5 bases at J; junction bases unmatched: 4. CDR1 is DFQATT and CDR2 is SNEGSKA in the germline V gene (reference sequence). The CDR3 coding sequence is TGCAGTGCTAGAACTGGACTAGCGGGAAACAATGAGCAGTTCTTC. It encodes CSARTGLAGNNEQFF.

This chain joins TRBV6-2 or TRBV6-3 and TRBJ2-1; 9 positions match TRBD2. Germline values: CDR1 MNHEY, CDR2 SVGEGT. The V segment lost 5 bases and the J segment 8 bases; nucleotides outside the gene matches: 10. The CDR3 totals 15 residues. For the CDR3, the DNA is TGTGCCAGCAGTGAGCCGGGACTAGCCTTGCATGAGCAGTTCTTC. This codes for CASSEPGLALHEQFF.

V usage is TRBV3-1 and J usage is TRBJ1-5; unclear D gene. The CDR3 covers 16 residues. Trimming removed 0 bases at V and 4 bases at J, with 13 bases between. The germline CDR1 and CDR2 sequences are LGHDT and YNNKEL (reference sequence). The CDR3 region has the DNA TGTGCCAGCAGCCAAGATGACGGAAGTCTTAATCAGCCCCAGCATTTT. It encodes CASSQDDGSLNQPQHF.

This clonotype was seen a few times. V usage is TRBV7-2 and J usage is TRBJ2-3; D may match TRBD1 or TRBD2 (7 bases each). Germline V CDR1 and CDR2: SGHTA, FQGNSA. The germline V and J ends were trimmed by 5 bases and 1 base, with 16 bases remaining between them. CDR3 length equals 16 residues. The CDR3 loop reads CASSVPGGVGTDTQYF. The CDR3 DNA reads as TGTGCCAGCAGCGTCCCAGGGGGGGTAGGCACAGATACGCAGTATTTT.

The chain carries TRBV6-5 and TRBJ2-5; no clear D. Between the trimmed V and J ends, which lost 4 bases and 0 bases, there was a span of 9 bases. Germline V gives CDR1 MNHEY, CDR2 SVGAGI. CDR3 length equals 14 residues. This CDR3 reads CASSLRQDQETQYF. The CDR3 bases are TGTGCCAGCAGTTTAAGACAAGACCAAGAGACCCAGTACTTC.

This clonotype was observed a few times. The chain links TRBV29-1 to TRBJ2-7, with 7 bases aligning to TRBD1. J gave up 0 bases and V 5 bases, and 10 bases lay outside the gene matches. The length of the CDR3 is 15 residues. Germline V gene lookup returns CDR1 SQVTM and CDR2 ANQGSEA. In nucleotides, the CDR3 is TGCAGCGTTCGTCAGGGACAGTTATACTCCTACGAGCAGTACTTC. It yields the protein CSVRQGQLYSYEQYF.

This chain uses TRBV7-9 with TRBJ2-1, with 11 nucleotides matching TRBD2. This CDR3 has 16 amino acids. V gave up 7 bases and J gave up 12 bases; unmatched junction bases: 17. The germline gives CDR1 SEHNR, CDR2 FQNEAQ (reference sequence). The CDR3 protein is CASTQTSGASKGGQFF. The CDR3 coding sequence is TGTGCCAGCACGCAGACTAGCGGGGCCTCCAAGGGCGGGCAGTTCTTC.

A few counts support this clonotype. The chain recombines TRBV12-3 or TRBV12-4 with TRBJ2-5; 13 bases fit TRBD2. V trimming: 6 bases; J trimming: 5 bases; junction bases outside the gene matches: 6. CDR3 size: 15 residues. CDR3 protein: CASRGLAGRGETQYF. The CDR3 nucleotides are TGTGCCAGCAGGGGACTAGCGGGGAGGGGGGAGACCCAGTACTTC.

The sample holds a few counts of this clonotype. V usage is TRBV28 and J usage is TRBJ2-7, with D uncertain. V lost 3 bases to trimming and J lost 6 bases, with 9 bases between them. Germline CDR1 reads MDHEN; CDR2 reads SYDVKM. This CDR3 region has 12 residues. The CDR3 bases are TGTGCCAGCAGTTTCCGTCTCCGCGAGCAGTACTTC. It is translated as CASSFRLREQYF.